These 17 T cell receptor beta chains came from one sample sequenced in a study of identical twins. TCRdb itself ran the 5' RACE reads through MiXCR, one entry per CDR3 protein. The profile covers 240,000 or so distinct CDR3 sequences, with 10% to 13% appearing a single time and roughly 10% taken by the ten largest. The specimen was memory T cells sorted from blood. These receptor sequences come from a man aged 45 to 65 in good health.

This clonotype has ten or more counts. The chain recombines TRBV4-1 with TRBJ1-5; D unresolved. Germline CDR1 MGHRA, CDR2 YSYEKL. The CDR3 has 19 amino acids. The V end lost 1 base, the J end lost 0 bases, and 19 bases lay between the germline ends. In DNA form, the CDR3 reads TGCGCCAGCAGCCAAGTTCCGCCTTCATTGGAATATAGCAATCAGCCCCAGCATTTT. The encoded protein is CASSQVPPSLEYSNQPQHF.

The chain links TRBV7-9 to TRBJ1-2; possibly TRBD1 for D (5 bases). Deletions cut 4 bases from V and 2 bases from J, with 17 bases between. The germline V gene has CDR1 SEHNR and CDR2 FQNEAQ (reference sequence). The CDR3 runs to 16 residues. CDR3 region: CASSSLGWTPNYGYTF. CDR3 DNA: TGTGCCAGCAGCTCCCTTGGGTGGACACCGAACTATGGCTACACCTTC.

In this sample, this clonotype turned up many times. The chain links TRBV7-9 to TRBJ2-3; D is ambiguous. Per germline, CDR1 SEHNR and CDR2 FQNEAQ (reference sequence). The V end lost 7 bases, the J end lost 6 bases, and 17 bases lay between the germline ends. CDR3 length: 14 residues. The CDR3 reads CASTPGSGWDTQYF. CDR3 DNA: TGTGCCAGCACCCCTGGGTCCGGGTGGGATACGCAGTATTTT.

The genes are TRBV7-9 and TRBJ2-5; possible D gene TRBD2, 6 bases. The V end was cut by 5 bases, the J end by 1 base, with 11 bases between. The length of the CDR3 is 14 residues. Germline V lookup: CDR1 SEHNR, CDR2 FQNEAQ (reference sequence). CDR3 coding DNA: TGTGCCAGCAGCCGGGACTCTCGCCAAGAGACCCAGTACTTC. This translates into CASSRDSRQETQYF. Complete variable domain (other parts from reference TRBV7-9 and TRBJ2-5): DTGVSQNPRHKITKRGQNVTFRCDPISEHNRLYWYRQTLGQGPEFLTYFQNEAQLEKSRLLSDRFSAERPKGSFSTLEIQRTEQGDSAMYLCASSRDSRQETQYFGPGTRLLVL.

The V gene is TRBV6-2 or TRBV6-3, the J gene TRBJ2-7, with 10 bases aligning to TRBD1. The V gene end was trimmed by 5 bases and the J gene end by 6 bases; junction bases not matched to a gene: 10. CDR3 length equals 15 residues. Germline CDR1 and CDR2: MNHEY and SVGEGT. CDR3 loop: CASSRTTGGTGEQYF. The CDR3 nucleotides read TGTGCCAGCAGTCGAACGACAGGGGGCACGGGCGAGCAGTACTTC.

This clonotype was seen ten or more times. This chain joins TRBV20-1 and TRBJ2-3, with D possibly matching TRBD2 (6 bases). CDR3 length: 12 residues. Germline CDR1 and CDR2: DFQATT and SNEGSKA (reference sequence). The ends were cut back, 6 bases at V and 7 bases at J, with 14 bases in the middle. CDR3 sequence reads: CSATDYLHTQYF. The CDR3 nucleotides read TGCAGTGCCACGGACTATCTCCATACGCAGTATTTT.

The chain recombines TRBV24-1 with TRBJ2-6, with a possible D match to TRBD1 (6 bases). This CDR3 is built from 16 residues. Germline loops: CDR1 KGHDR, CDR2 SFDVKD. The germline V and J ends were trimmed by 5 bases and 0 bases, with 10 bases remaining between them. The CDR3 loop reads CATSAETGSGANVLTF. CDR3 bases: TGTGCCACCAGTGCAGAGACAGGCTCTGGGGCCAACGTCCTGACTTTC.

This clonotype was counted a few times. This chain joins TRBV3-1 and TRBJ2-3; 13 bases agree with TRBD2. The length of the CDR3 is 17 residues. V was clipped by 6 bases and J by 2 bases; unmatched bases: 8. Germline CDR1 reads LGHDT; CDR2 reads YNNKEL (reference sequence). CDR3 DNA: TGTGCCAGCAGAGAACCCGGGACTAGCGGGGACACAGATACGCAGTATTTT. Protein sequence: CASREPGTSGDTDTQYF.

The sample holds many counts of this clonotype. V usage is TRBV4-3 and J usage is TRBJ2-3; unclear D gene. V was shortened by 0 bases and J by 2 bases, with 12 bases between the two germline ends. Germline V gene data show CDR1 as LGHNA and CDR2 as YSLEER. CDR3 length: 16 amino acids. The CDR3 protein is CASSQEYRAYTDTQYF. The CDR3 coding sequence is TGCGCCAGCAGCCAAGAGTACAGAGCCTACACAGATACGCAGTATTTT.

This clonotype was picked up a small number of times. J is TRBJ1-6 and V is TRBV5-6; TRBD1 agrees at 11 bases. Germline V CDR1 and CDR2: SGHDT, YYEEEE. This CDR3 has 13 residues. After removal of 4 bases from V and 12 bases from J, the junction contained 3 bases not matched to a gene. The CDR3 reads CASSPGTGGPLHF. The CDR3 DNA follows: TGTGCCAGCAGCCCAGGGACAGGGGGACCCCTCCACTTT.

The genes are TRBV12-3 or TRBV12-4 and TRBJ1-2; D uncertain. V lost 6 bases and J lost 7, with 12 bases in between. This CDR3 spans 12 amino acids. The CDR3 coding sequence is TGTGCCAGCAGCCCCCCCGGGAGTGGCTACACCTTC. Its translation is CASSPPGSGYTF.

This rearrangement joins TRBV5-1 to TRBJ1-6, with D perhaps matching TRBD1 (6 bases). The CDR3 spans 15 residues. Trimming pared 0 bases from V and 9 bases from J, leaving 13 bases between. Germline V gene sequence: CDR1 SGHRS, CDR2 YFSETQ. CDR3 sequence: CASSLDTGWGSPLHF. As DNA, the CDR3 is TGCGCCAGCAGCTTGGATACAGGGTGGGGTTCACCCCTCCACTTT.

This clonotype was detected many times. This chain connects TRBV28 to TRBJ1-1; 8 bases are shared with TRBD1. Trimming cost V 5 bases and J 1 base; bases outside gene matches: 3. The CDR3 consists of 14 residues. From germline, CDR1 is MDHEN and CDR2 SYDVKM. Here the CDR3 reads CASSRTGGNTEAFF. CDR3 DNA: TGTGCCAGCAGTCGAACAGGGGGGAACACTGAAGCTTTCTTT.

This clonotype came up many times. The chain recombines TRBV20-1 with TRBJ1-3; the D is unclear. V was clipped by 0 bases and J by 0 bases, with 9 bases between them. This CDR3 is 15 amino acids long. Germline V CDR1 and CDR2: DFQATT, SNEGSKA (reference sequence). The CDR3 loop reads CSARDPTGSGNTIYF. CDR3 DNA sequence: TGCAGTGCTAGAGATCCCACCGGCTCTGGAAACACCATATATTTT.

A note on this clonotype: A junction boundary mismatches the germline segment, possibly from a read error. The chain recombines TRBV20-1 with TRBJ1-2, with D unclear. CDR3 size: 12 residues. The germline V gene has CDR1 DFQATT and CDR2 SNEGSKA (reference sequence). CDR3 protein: CSARVGLYGYPF. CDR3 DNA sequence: TGCAGTGCTAGGGTCGGCCTCTATGGCTACCCCTTC.

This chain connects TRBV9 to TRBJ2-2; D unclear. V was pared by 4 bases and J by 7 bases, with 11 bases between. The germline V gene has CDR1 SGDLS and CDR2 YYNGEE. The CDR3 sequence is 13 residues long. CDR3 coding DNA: TGTGCCAGCAGCTCCCAATCGTTCGGGGAGCTGTTTTTT. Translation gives CASSSQSFGELFF.

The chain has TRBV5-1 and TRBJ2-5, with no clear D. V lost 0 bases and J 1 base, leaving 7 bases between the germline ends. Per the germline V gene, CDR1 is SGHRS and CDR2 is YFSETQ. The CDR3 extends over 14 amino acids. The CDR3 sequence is CASSLDRPQETQYF. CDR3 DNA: TGCGCCAGCAGCTTGGATCGTCCCCAAGAGACCCAGTACTTC.